These T cell receptor beta chains were read from a single sample in a study of shared clonotypes between healthy human individuals. Data came from immunoSEQ multiplex PCR; TCRdb stores just in-frame clones and leaves some out. The repertoire holds about 1.4 million clones, over 95% seen once, with approximately 1.2% in the top ten. The sample consisted of naive CD4+ T cells sorted from blood. The receptor set was obtained from a man younger than 45 in good health. The CDR3 runs from the conserved cysteine through the conserved F or W. The order of the fields is clone size, V gene, D gene, J gene, CDR3 DNA, CDR3 protein. The D gene is left open where the match is weak. Part of the rows lack a size; the others show once, few, many or a class for expanded clones.

few	TRBV19	-	TRBJ1-2	TGTGCCAGTAGTTTACAGGGATTCGGCTACACCTTC	CASSLQGFGYTF
-	TRBV28	-	TRBJ2-7	TGTGCCAGCAGTTTGGGGGGGACACTTTACGAGCAGTACTTC	CASSLGGTLYEQYF
once	TRBV11-2	-	TRBJ2-1	TGTGCCAGCAGCTTAGGGGGGGCCCGGAGCTCCTACAATGAGCAGTTCTTC	CASSLGGARSSYNEQFF
-	TRBV19	TRBD2	TRBJ2-7	TGTGCCAGTAGTACGTGGCGGGAGTCCTACGAGCAGTACTTC	CASSTWRESYEQYF
-	TRBV7-2	-	TRBJ1-1	TGTGCCAGCAGCTTAGATCAGGGGACTGAAGCTTTCTTT	CASSLDQGTEAFF
-	TRBV6-5	TRBD1	TRBJ1-4	TGTGCCAGCAGGAACAGACAGGGGGCGGATGAAAAACTGTTTTTT	CASRNRQGADEKLFF
-	TRBV18	-	TRBJ2-3	TGTGCCAGCTCACCATCCAGGGGAACAGATACGCAGTATTTT	CASSPSRGTDTQYF
-	TRBV9	-	TRBJ1-4	TGTGCCAGCAGCGTAGCGGCGTTTAATGAAAAACTGTTTTTT	CASSVAAFNEKLFF
-	TRBV5-1	TRBD2	TRBJ2-3	TGCGCCAGCAGCTTGGAACCTGGCGGGAGTGAGTACACAGATACGCAGTATTTT	CASSLEPGGSEYTDTQYF
once	TRBV28	TRBD2	TRBJ2-7	TGTGCCAGCAGTTCGACTAGCGGGAGCGGTGAGCAGTACTTC	CASSSTSGSGEQYF
-	TRBV5-1	TRBD2	TRBJ2-3	TGCGCCAGCAGCTTCGCCATGAGGGGCGGGAGCGGGGATACGCAGTATTTT	CASSFAMRGGSGDTQYF
-	TRBV6-1	-	TRBJ2-2	TGTGCCAGCGGGGATTCAGGGGGGTTCACCGGGGAGCTGTTTTTT	CASGDSGGFTGELFF
-	TRBV7-3	TRBD1	TRBJ2-7	TGTGCCAGCAGCCTAGACAGGGATAACTACGAGCAGTACTTC	CASSLDRDNYEQYF
-	TRBV11-2	-	TRBJ1-1	TGTGCCAGCAGCCCTATAACTGAAGCTTTCTTT	CASSPITEAFF
-	TRBV5-5	-	TRBJ2-2	TGTGCCAGCAGCTTGGGAGTTGCCGGGGAGCTGTTTTTT	CASSLGVAGELFF
-	TRBV7-9	-	TRBJ1-2	TGTGCCAGCAGCTTAGTCCAGGGAGGTGGCTACACCTTC	CASSLVQGGGYTF
-	TRBV7-8	TRBD1	TRBJ2-7	TGTGCCAGCAGCGGCACCGGGACAGGGGTCCACTACGAGCAGTACTTC	CASSGTGTGVHYEQYF
-	TRBV4-3	-	TRBJ2-7	TGCGCCAGCAGCCTTCGTGGCACTTCCTACGAGCAGTACTTC	CASSLRGTSYEQYF
-	TRBV5-1	-	TRBJ2-2	TGCGCCAGCAGCTTGGCGCCCAACACCGGGGAGCTGTTTTTT	CASSLAPNTGELFF
-	TRBV7-9	TRBD2	TRBJ2-5	TGTGCCAGCAGCCGACTAGGACTAGTCGGATTTAGGGAGACCCAGTACTTC	CASSRLGLVGFRETQYF
-	TRBV28	-	TRBJ2-7	TGTGCCAGCACGGGGAACTCCTACGAGCAGTACTTC	CASTGNSYEQYF
-	TRBV9	-	TRBJ1-4	TGTGCCAGCAGCGTAGCGCCAGGGACCGCAACTAATGAAAAACTGTTTTTT	CASSVAPGTATNEKLFF